These 8 T cell receptor beta chains originate from one sample sequenced in a study of OX40 agonist ivuxolimab in advanced cancers. Repertoires were generated with immunoSEQ multiplex PCR, while TCRdb's copy carries only in-frame clones and drops some. The table lists nearly 80,000 clones, roughly 94% of them singletons, with roughly a tenth in the top ten. Sequenced material: CD4+ or CD8+ T cells sorted from blood, taken in a trial of the OX40 agonist ivuxolimab. These receptors all stem from an adult with an advanced solid tumor such as melanoma, head and neck, liver or kidney cancer.

The count of this clone is one. The chain uses TRBV27 and TRBJ2-2, with D perhaps matching TRBD1 or TRBD2 (6 bases each). The germline V gene encodes CDR1 MNHEY and CDR2 SMNVEV (reference sequence). The germline V and J ends were trimmed by 4 bases and 4 bases, with 16 bases remaining between them. CDR3 size: 16 residues. CDR3 amino acids: CASSSLGGGITGELFF. The CDR3 bases are TGTGCCAGCAGTTCACTTGGAGGGGGGATCACCGGGGAGCTGTTTTTT.

In its sample, this clone was seen once. The chain has TRBV7-9 and TRBJ2-7, with a weak D call TRBD1 (5 bases). V gave up 6 bases and J gave up 2 bases, with 14 bases separating them. The CDR3 consists of 14 residues. Germline V gives CDR1 SEHNR, CDR2 FQNEAQ (reference sequence). The CDR3 loop reads CASRDGGAAYEQYF. The CDR3 DNA sequence: TGTGCCAGCAGGGACGGTGGGGCGGCCTACGAGCAGTACTTC. Looking up the rest from reference TRBV7-9 and TRBJ2-7 gives the full variable domain: DTGVSQNPRHKITKRGQNVTFRCDPISEHNRLYWYRQTLGQGPEFLTYFQNEAQLEKSRLLSDRFSAERPKGSFSTLEIQRTEQGDSAMYLCASRDGGAAYEQYFGPGTRLTVT.

The chain recombines TRBV7-9 with TRBJ2-7, with 7 bases fitting TRBD1. Germline lookup yields CDR1 SEHNR and CDR2 FQNEAQ (reference sequence). The CDR3 contains 15 residues. Trimming at V came to 1 base and at J to 5 bases, leaving 8 bases not matched to a gene. As DNA, the CDR3 is TGTGCCAGCAGCTTAGTAGAGGGGGCGTTCGACGAGCAGTACTTC. Residues: CASSLVEGAFDEQYF.

The chain has TRBV7-9 and TRBJ2-2; D possibly corresponds to TRBD2 (5 bases). CDR3 size: 16 residues. CDR1 and CDR2 (germline): SEHNR, FQNEAQ (reference sequence). Trimming left V 5 bases short and J 0 bases short, with 13 bases between. The CDR3: CASSPSWATNTGELFF. As DNA, the CDR3 is TGTGCCAGCAGCCCTAGCTGGGCAACGAACACCGGGGAGCTGTTTTTT.

The J gene is TRBJ1-6, the V gene TRBV28; TRBD1 agrees at 7 bases. J was trimmed by 7 bases and V by 2 bases; bases with no gene match: 2. Germline-derived CDR1 and CDR2 are MDHEN and SYDVKM. This CDR3 has 14 amino acids. The CDR3 DNA sequence: TGTGCCAGCAGTTTAACAGGGGTAAATTCACCCCTCCACTTT. Protein sequence: CASSLTGVNSPLHF.

This clone was seen only once. The chain couples TRBV7-3 to TRBJ1-1; D gene ambiguous. The germline V gene encodes CDR1 SGHTA and CDR2 FQGTGA. V dropped 0 bases and J dropped 3 bases, with 8 bases sitting between them. The CDR3 covers 14 residues. This CDR3 reads CASSLTDSDTEAFF. Written as DNA, the CDR3 is TGTGCCAGCAGCTTAACAGATAGCGACACTGAAGCTTTCTTT.

This sequence joins TRBV10-3 and TRBJ1-2; D is unclear. The CDR3 has 17 amino acids. V shed 5 bases and J shed 4 bases, with 23 bases lying between them. CDR1 is ENHRY, CDR2 SYGVKD, per germline. In DNA, the CDR3 is TGTGCCATCAGTTCGGACGGAGGCGAGGGAAGAATCTATGGCTACACCTTC. Encoded protein: CAISSDGGEGRIYGYTF.

J is TRBJ2-7 and V is TRBV5-1; D unresolved. The germline gives CDR1 SGHRS, CDR2 YFSETQ. The V end was cut by 2 bases, the J end by 3 bases, with 9 bases between. The CDR3 runs 13 residues. The CDR3 bases are TGCGCCAGCAGCTTTTCTTCCAACTACGAGCAGTACTTC. Translation: CASSFSSNYEQYF.